This TCR beta chain was found in a study of spatial heterogeneity in lung cancer. Overall study results and limits: Within tumors, counts of expanded alpha and beta TCRs tracked tumor mutation counts.

There are many counts of this clonotype. The antigen is unknown. Time point here: sample taken at primary tumor resection. TCRdb itself ran the 5' RACE reads through MiXCR, one entry per CDR3 protein. The table has some 9,900 distinct CDR3 sequences, less than 15% seen once; the top ten hold roughly a tenth. CDR1 is LNHNV and CDR2 is YYDKDF in the germline V gene (reference sequence). This CDR3 has 14 residues. The V gene lost 3 bases and the J gene lost 1 base, with 9 bases spanning the gap. Sequencing used lung tumor tissue, obtained at surgery. This clonotype originated in a male donor with early-stage non-small cell lung cancer. The chain joins TRBV15 to TRBJ1-1, with a weak D call TRBD1 (6 bases). CDR3 sequence (DNA): TGTGCCACCAGCAGCCTACAGGGGAACACTGAAGCTTTCTTT. As protein: CATSSLQGNTEAFF.